This T cell receptor beta chain was documented in a study of T cells after yellow fever vaccination. The study's findings and limits: Weaker, the secondary response had a peak occurring faster, on day 5 versus 15. Only a minor proportion of clonotypes was detected across both CD4 and CD8 compartments.

For this clonotype: What it binds is not known.

The length of the CDR3 is 15 residues. Trimming pared 6 bases from V and 10 bases from J, leaving 24 bases between. 5'RACE template switching produced TCR cDNA carrying a universal primer site and UMIs. TCRdb recomputed calls from the 5' RACE reads with MiXCR, one row per CDR3 protein. The table shows 300,000 to 350,000 distinct CDR3 sequences, with approximately 4% occurring only once. The sequencing here drew on PBMCs, taken 15 days after the yellow fever booster vaccination. The TCR sequence derives from a man aged 18 to 35 who received the YFV17D yellow fever vaccine. This chain connects TRBV12-3 or TRBV12-4 to TRBJ1-1, with a tentative D call TRBD1 (5 bases). For the CDR3, the DNA is TGTGCCAGCAGCACAACCGGGACGGGCGCGAGGGGAGCTTTCTTT. It codes for CASSTTGTGARGAFF.